Following are 18 T cell receptor beta chains from one sample sequenced in a study of T cell repertoires in cytomegalovirus infection. Each CDR3 protein gets one entry after TCRdb re-called the reads with MiXCR. The sample shows 200,000 to 250,000 distinct CDR3 sequences, 6.5% of them seen only once. Sequenced: PBMCs. The receptors come from a human donor in good health (CMV status not recorded). Some clones in this sample may be carry-over from other donors' samples.

This clonotype was counted ten times or more. The genes are TRBV20-1 and TRBJ2-1; D not resolved. The CDR3 is made up of 11 amino acids. Looked up from germline, CDR1 is DFQATT and CDR2 is SNEGSKA (reference sequence). This CDR3 is CRVSSYNEQFF. In nucleotides, the CDR3 is TGCAGGGTTAGCTCCTACAATGAGCAGTTCTTC.

This clonotype was counted at least ten times. The J gene is TRBJ2-2, the V gene TRBV7-2; D is uncertain. Germline-derived CDR1 and CDR2 are SGHTA and FQGNSA. This CDR3 spans 14 amino acids. V lost 1 base and J 1 base, leaving 4 bases between the germline ends. This chain's CDR3 is CASSLGGNTGELFF. CDR3 sequence (DNA): TGTGCCAGCAGCTTAGGGGGGAACACCGGGGAGCTGTTTTTT.

This clonotype has at least ten counts. The V and J genes are TRBV10-3 and TRBJ2-3; the D is unclear. CDR3 length: 15 amino acids. CDR1 and CDR2 from the germline V gene are ENHRY and SYGVKD. Trimming shortened V by 0 bases and J by 2 bases, and 9 bases separated the two germline ends. In DNA, the CDR3 is TGTGCCATCAGTGAGTCGCATCGCCTCACAGATACGCAGTATTTT. It translates to CAISESHRLTDTQYF.

This clonotype has a count of ten or more. The chain links TRBV11-2 to TRBJ1-1; D uncertain. The CDR3 contains 13 residues. V dropped 0 bases and J dropped 4 bases, with 6 bases sitting between them. CDR1 and CDR2 from the germline V gene are SGHAT and FQNNGV. This chain's CDR3 is CASSLDRRTEAFF. As DNA, the CDR3 is TGTGCCAGCAGCTTAGATCGCCGCACTGAAGCTTTCTTT.

V gene TRBV6-5 combines with J gene TRBJ1-4; possible D gene TRBD1, 6 bases. Germline loops: CDR1 MNHEY, CDR2 SVGAGI. This CDR3 region has 14 residues. Between the trimmed V and J ends, which lost 6 bases and 8 bases, there was a span of 16 bases. The CDR3 bases are TGTGCCAGCAGCCCCACGACAGGACAAGAAAAACTGTTTTTT. Translating gives CASSPTTGQEKLFF.

At least ten counts were recorded for this clonotype. This chain connects TRBV20-1 to TRBJ2-7; D gene unclear. With 0 bases removed from V and 0 bases from J, the gap between germline ends came to 3 bases. From germline, CDR1 is DFQATT and CDR2 SNEGSKA (reference sequence). The length of the CDR3 is 12 residues. DNA for the CDR3: TGCAGTGCTAGAGACAACTCCTACGAGCAGTACTTC. This sequence encodes CSARDNSYEQYF.

The V gene is TRBV20-1, the J gene TRBJ2-5, with TRBD1 identical over 11 bases. With V trimmed by 6 bases and J by 5 bases, 8 bases remained unmatched. CDR3 length equals 14 residues. Per germline, CDR1 DFQATT and CDR2 SNEGSKA (reference sequence). CDR3 coding DNA: TGCAGTGCGGAGAGGACAGGGGGCTGGGAGACCCAGTACTTC. This sequence encodes CSAERTGGWETQYF.

The table lists this clonotype with many counts. The V call is TRBV6-2 or TRBV6-3, the J call TRBJ2-7; D perhaps matches TRBD1 (5 bases). Germline V CDR1 and CDR2: MNHEY, SVGEGT. Trimming removed 5 bases from V and 2 bases from J, with 10 bases in between. The CDR3 is 13 residues long. CDR3 nucleotides: TGTGCCAGCAGTATCGACAGAGCCTACGAGCAGTACTTC. Its protein product is CASSIDRAYEQYF.

This clonotype appeared a few times. The genes are TRBV9 and TRBJ2-5; 8 positions agree with TRBD2. Germline CDR1 SGDLS, CDR2 YYNGEE. V gave up 3 bases and J gave up 5 bases; unmatched junction bases: 15. CDR3 length: 17 amino acids. CDR3 protein: CASSALGGVSSGETQYF. In DNA, the CDR3 is TGTGCCAGCAGCGCCCTCGGGGGGGTCTCGTCAGGGGAGACCCAGTACTTC.

This clonotype was recorded at least ten times. The chain is built from TRBV29-1 and TRBJ1-1, with D unresolved. V was trimmed by 5 bases and J by 2 bases, leaving 9 bases between them. Germline assignment: CDR1 SQVTM and CDR2 ANQGSEA. The CDR3 length is 12 residues. CDR3: CSVRRSNTEAFF. The CDR3 DNA reads TGCAGCGTTCGCAGATCCAACACTGAAGCTTTCTTT.

Many counts were recorded for this clonotype. The CDR3 nucleotides are TGCAGCGTTGAACGCGATTCCAGCGTTGGGACCCAGTACTTC. Translated, it gives CSVERDSSVGTQYF. This chain connects TRBV29-1 to TRBJ2-5, with D unresolved. The CDR3 length is 14 residues. Trimming removed 2 bases from V and 7 bases from J, with 17 bases in between. CDR1 is SQVTM and CDR2 is ANQGSEA in the germline V gene. Complete variable domain (other parts from reference TRBV29-1 and TRBJ2-5): SAVISQKPSRDICQRGTSLTIQCQVDSQVTMMFWYRQQPGQSLTLIATANQGSEATYESGFVIDKFPISRPNLTFSTLTVSNMSPEDSSIYLCSVERDSSVGTQYFGPGTRLLVL.

This clonotype showed up many times. V is TRBV7-2 and J is TRBJ2-5; perhaps TRBD1 as D (5 bases). Germline V gene data show CDR1 as SGHTA and CDR2 as FQGNSA. The germline V and J ends were trimmed by 5 bases and 4 bases, with 14 bases remaining between them. The CDR3 is 14 amino acids. CDR3 bases: TGTGCCAGCAGCATAGACAGTCCCCGAGAGACCCAGTACTTC. It yields the protein CASSIDSPRETQYF.

This clonotype was counted many times. As DNA, the CDR3 is TGTGCCAGCAGCTCGGTGGTAGCGGGAGAAGAGACCCAGTACTTC. Encoded protein: CASSSVVAGEETQYF. The chain recombines TRBV7-2 with TRBJ2-5; 9 nucleotides align to TRBD2. The CDR3 is made up of 15 amino acids. J gave up 3 bases and V 4 bases, and 6 bases lay outside the gene matches. Germline V gene sequence: CDR1 SGHTA, CDR2 FQGNSA.

The sample holds many counts of this clonotype. J is TRBJ1-1 and V is TRBV29-1; maybe TRBD1 (5 bases). Germline values: CDR1 SQVTM, CDR2 ANQGSEA. V gave up 2 bases and J gave up 3 bases, with 13 bases separating them. The CDR3 covers 14 residues. CDR3 nucleotide sequence: TGCAGCGTTGAATCGCGGGGGGGGTACACTGAAGCTTTCTTT. Its protein product is CSVESRGGYTEAFF.

This clonotype has at least ten counts. The V gene is TRBV4-2, the J gene TRBJ2-5; TRBD2 agrees at 11 bases. V dropped 4 bases and J dropped 1; count of bases not matched to a gene: 5. This CDR3 has 16 residues. The germline CDR1 and CDR2 sequences are LGHNA and YNFKEQ. The chain's CDR3 is CASSPRLAGPQETQYF. As DNA, the CDR3 is TGTGCCAGCAGCCCGCGACTAGCGGGGCCCCAAGAGACCCAGTACTTC.

This clonotype was counted many times. The V gene is TRBV7-6, the J gene TRBJ2-7, with D maybe TRBD1 (5 bases). The CDR3 sequence is 13 residues long. The V gene's germline CDR1 is SGHVS and CDR2 FNYEAQ. V was trimmed by 6 bases and J by 2 bases, leaving 11 bases between them. CDR3 DNA: TGTGCCAGCAGTACAGGTTCGACCTACGAGCAGTACTTC. Translation gives CASSTGSTYEQYF. Supplemented by reference TRBV7-6 and TRBJ2-7, the full variable domain reads GAGVSQSPRYKVTKRGQDVALRCDPISGHVSLYWYRQALGQGPEFLTYFNYEAQQDKSGLPNDRFSAERPEGSISTLTIQRTEQRDSAMYRCASSTGSTYEQYFGPGTRLTVT.

Ten or more counts support this clonotype. This chain links TRBV27 with TRBJ2-6; D unclear. Germline V gives CDR1 MNHEY, CDR2 SMNVEV (reference sequence). Deletions cut 9 bases from V and 0 bases from J, with 12 bases between. The CDR3 length is 15 residues. The CDR3 here is CASGSQGSGANVLTF. Here the CDR3 DNA reads TGTGCCAGTGGAAGTCAAGGCTCTGGGGCCAACGTCCTGACTTTC.

This clonotype was observed many times. The chain carries TRBV20-1 and TRBJ1-1, with 10 bases identical to TRBD1. This CDR3 is 12 amino acids long. V lost 6 bases, J lost 5 bases, and 3 bases stayed unmatched. Germline CDR1 reads DFQATT; CDR2 reads SNEGSKA (reference sequence). As DNA, the CDR3 is TGCAGTGCGAGGACAGGGGGGACTGAAGCTTTCTTT. It translates to CSARTGGTEAFF.